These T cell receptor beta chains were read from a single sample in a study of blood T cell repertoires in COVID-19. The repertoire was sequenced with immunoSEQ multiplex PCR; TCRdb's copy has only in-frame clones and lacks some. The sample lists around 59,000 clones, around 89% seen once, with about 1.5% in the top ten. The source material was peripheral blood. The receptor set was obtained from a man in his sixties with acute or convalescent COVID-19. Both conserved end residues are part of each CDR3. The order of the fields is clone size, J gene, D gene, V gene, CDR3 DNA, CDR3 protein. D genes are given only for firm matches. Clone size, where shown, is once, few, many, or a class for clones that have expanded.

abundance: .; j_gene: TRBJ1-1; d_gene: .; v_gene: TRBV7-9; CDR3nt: TGTGCCAGCAGCCCCGGGGGGATACCGAACACTGAAGCTTTCTTT; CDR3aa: CASSPGGIPNTEAFF
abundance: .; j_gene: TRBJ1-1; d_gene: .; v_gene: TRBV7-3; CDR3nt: TGTGCCAGCAGCTTAGGATTCGACAGGGAAGCTTTCTTT; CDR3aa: CASSLGFDREAFF
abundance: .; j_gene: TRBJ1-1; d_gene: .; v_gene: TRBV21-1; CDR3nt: TGTGCCAGCCCCTTCCACCGAGACAGGGGTCGACTAAGGGGGAACACTGAAGCTTTCTTT; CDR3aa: CASPFHRDRGRLRGNTEAFF
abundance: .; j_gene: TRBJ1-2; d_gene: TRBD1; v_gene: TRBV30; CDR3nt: TGTGCCTGGCTTAAGGGGGCAAGGGGCTACACCTTC; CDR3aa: CAWLKGARGYTF
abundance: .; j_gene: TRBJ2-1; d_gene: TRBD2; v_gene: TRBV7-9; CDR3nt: TGTGCCAGCAGCTTTGCTAGCGGGGGCCCCAATGAGCAGTTCTTC; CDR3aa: CASSFASGGPNEQFF
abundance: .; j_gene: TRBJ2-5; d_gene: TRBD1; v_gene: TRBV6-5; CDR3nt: TGTGCCAGCAGCTCAGACAGGGGGTTTAGAGAGACCCAGTACTTC; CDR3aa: CASSSDRGFRETQYF
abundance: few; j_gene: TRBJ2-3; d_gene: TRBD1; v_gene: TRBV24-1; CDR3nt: TGTGCCACCAGTGAGCCCAGGGGGACAGGGGGAGATACGCAGTATTTT; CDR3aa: CATSEPRGTGGDTQYF
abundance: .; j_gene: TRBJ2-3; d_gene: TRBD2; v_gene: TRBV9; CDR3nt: TGTGCCAGCAGCGTAGCCCCCGTGACTAGCGGGAGGGCCGGCACAGATACGCAGTATTTT; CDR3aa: CASSVAPVTSGRAGTDTQYF
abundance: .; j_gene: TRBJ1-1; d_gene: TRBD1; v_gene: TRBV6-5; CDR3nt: TGTGCCAGCAGCCCGGACAGGGGACGTTACACTGAAGCTTTCTTT; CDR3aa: CASSPDRGRYTEAFF
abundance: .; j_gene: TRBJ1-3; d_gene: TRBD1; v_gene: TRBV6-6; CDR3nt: TGTGCCAGCAGTGACAGGGTTCCGCGGGGAAACACCATATATTTT; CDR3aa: CASSDRVPRGNTIYF
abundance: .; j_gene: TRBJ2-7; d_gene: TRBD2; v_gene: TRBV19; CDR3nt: TGTGCCAGTAGTGTCCTATCGAGCGGGAGGACCTACGAGCAGTACTTC; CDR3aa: CASSVLSSGRTYEQYF
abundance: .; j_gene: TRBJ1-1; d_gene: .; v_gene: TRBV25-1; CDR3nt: TGTGCCAGCAGTGCAGACAGTCGCACTGAAGCTTTCTTT; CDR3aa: CASSADSRTEAFF
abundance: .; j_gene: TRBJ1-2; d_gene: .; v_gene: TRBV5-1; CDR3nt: TGCGCCAGCAGCCCGGACAGTCCCGTTGGCTACACCTTC; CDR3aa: CASSPDSPVGYTF
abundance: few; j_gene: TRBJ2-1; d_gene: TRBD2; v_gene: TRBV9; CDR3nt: TGTGCCAGCAGCGTTCGCCCCGGGACTAGCGGGATCAATGAGCAGTTCTTC; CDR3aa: CASSVRPGTSGINEQFF
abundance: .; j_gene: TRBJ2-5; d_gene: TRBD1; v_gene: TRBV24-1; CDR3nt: TGTGCCACCAGTGATTTGCGTACAGGGGCTGGGGAGACCCAGTACTTC; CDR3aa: CATSDLRTGAGETQYF
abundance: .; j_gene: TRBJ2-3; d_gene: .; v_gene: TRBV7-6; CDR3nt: TGTGCCAGCAGCTTCTCTCAGACAGATACGCAGTATTTT; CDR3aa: CASSFSQTDTQYF